The rows below give T cell receptor beta chains drawn from one sample of a study of blood T cells in healthy people across ages. MiXCR was run by TCRdb on the 5' RACE reads, yielding one entry per CDR3 protein. Of around 1,800,000 distinct CDR3 sequences in the sample, approximately 39% were seen once. The source material was blood. The receptors come from a human donor in good health. The CDR3 runs from the conserved cysteine through the conserved F or W. The D gene is left open where the match is weak. The listing skips clone size in some rows; elsewhere it reads once, few, many or a size class.

DNA | CDR3 | J | size | V | D
TGTGCCAGCCACGGGACAGATTACAATGAGCAGTTCTTC | CASHGTDYNEQFF | TRBJ2-1 | NA | TRBV11-3 | TRBD1
TGCGCCAGCAGCTTGATGTGGGGGGGTGAAGATGGGCAGTTCTTC | CASSLMWGGEDGQFF | TRBJ2-1 | once | TRBV5-1 | TRBD2
TGTGCCAGCAGCCTGGGGACCCTAATCCCCCCAAATCAGCCCCAGCATTTT | CASSLGTLIPPNQPQHF | TRBJ1-5 | NA | TRBV12-3/TRBV12-4 | NA
TGCGCCAGCAGCCAAGTAGGACGGCCAGCTAACTATGGCTACACCTTC | CASSQVGRPANYGYTF | TRBJ1-2 | NA | TRBV4-3 | NA
TGTGCCAGCAGTGAATGGCAGATGTGGGGAGAGCGAGACAGCAATTATGGCTACACCTTC | CASSEWQMWGERDSNYGYTF | TRBJ1-2 | few | TRBV6-1 | NA
TGTGCCAGCAGCCCCTTTTTGGCCTCTTGGGAGACCCAGTACTTC | CASSPFLASWETQYF | TRBJ2-5 | NA | TRBV3-1 | NA
TGTGCCAGCACTCGACAAGCTAGGGAGACCCAGTACTTC | CASTRQARETQYF | TRBJ2-5 | NA | TRBV7-2 | NA
TGTGCCAGCAGCTACCATGGGCAGCCCCAGCATTTT | CASSYHGQPQHF | TRBJ1-5 | NA | TRBV7-8 | NA
TGTGCCAGCAGCAAAGCGTACCAGTTCTCCTACGAGCAGTACTTC | CASSKAYQFSYEQYF | TRBJ2-7 | few | TRBV21-1 | NA
TGTGCCAGCAGCTTCCTCGGGGACACAGATACGCAGTATTTT | CASSFLGDTDTQYF | TRBJ2-3 | NA | TRBV5-5 | NA
TGTGCCAGCAGCTTGATGAGGGGCGTACTCCCCTCTGGGGCCAACGTCCTGACTTTC | CASSLMRGVLPSGANVLTF | TRBJ2-6 | NA | TRBV5-5 | NA
TGCAGTGCTGGGACTAGCGGGGGCGGGGAGACCCAGTACTTC | CSAGTSGGGETQYF | TRBJ2-5 | NA | TRBV20-1 | TRBD2
TGCGCCAGCAGCCGGAGGGGACAGTCTCGTGGCTACACCTTC | CASSRRGQSRGYTF | TRBJ1-2 | NA | TRBV4-3 | TRBD1
TGTGCCAGCAGTGAATACGGTCAAGAGACCCAGTACTTC | CASSEYGQETQYF | TRBJ2-5 | NA | TRBV25-1 | NA
TGTGCCAGCATCGGGGGGGGAGGATACAATGAGCAGTTCTTC | CASIGGGGYNEQFF | TRBJ2-1 | NA | TRBV6-2/TRBV6-3 | TRBD2
TGCAGCGTAGCGAGGGACAGGGCGGCCTACGAGCAGTACTTC | CSVARDRAAYEQYF | TRBJ2-7 | NA | TRBV29-1 | TRBD1
TGCAGTGCCCACAATCCCAGGGGATCGGGTCAGCCCCAGCATTTT | CSAHNPRGSGQPQHF | TRBJ1-5 | few | TRBV20-1 | NA
TGCAGCACAAGGACAGGGGGGAACACTGAAGCTTTCTTT | CSTRTGGNTEAFF | TRBJ1-1 | NA | TRBV29-1 | TRBD1
TGTGCCAACAGCTTAGTATCCGGGTATTATGGCTACACCTTC | CANSLVSGYYGYTF | TRBJ1-2 | NA | TRBV7-9 | NA
TGTGCCAGCAGCTTCCTCAGGTTACATACGCAGTATTTT | CASSFLRLHTQYF | TRBJ2-3 | NA | TRBV11-2 | NA
TGTGCCAGCAGTTACCCGAGTCTACTAGCGGGGGGCTATGAGCAGTTCTTC | CASSYPSLLAGGYEQFF | TRBJ2-1 | NA | TRBV6-2/TRBV6-3 | TRBD2
TGCGCCAGCAGCTTGGGACACCGCTATAACTATGGCTACACCTTC | CASSLGHRYNYGYTF | TRBJ1-2 | NA | TRBV5-1 | NA
TGTGCCAGCAGCCCTCCAGGGGAGCTGCAGAAGCAGTACTTC | CASSPPGELQKQYF | TRBJ2-7 | NA | TRBV7-6 | NA
TGTGCCATCAGTGAGTGGACTAGCGGGGGGAATGAGCAGTTCTTC | CAISEWTSGGNEQFF | TRBJ2-1 | NA | TRBV10-3 | TRBD2
TGCAGTGCTAGAGCGGGCAACATGAACACTGAAGCTTTCTTT | CSARAGNMNTEAFF | TRBJ1-1 | few | TRBV20-1 | NA
TGTGCCAGCAGTTTGGCCTCCGGGACCCCCGGCTCCAAAAACATTCAGTACTTC | CASSLASGTPGSKNIQYF | TRBJ2-4 | NA | TRBV28 | NA
TGTGCCAGCAGTTATCAGGGGACCTTTTCCTACGAGCAGTACTTC | CASSYQGTFSYEQYF | TRBJ2-7 | few | TRBV5-5 | NA
TGTGCCAGCAGTTTATCATGGCTAGCTGGAGAGACCCAGTACTTC | CASSLSWLAGETQYF | TRBJ2-5 | NA | TRBV27 | NA
TGTGCCAGCAGGACAGGAGGGTTGGGGTCGGGAAACCTCAATGAGCAGTTCTTC | CASRTGGLGSGNLNEQFF | TRBJ2-1 | few | TRBV12-3/TRBV12-4 | NA
TGCAGTGCTAGAGATTCGGGGGGCTTCTCCTACGAGCAGTACTTC | CSARDSGGFSYEQYF | TRBJ2-7 | few | TRBV20-1 | NA
TGCAGTGCTGGCCGGGACAGGGGGTTCTACGAGCAGTACTTC | CSAGRDRGFYEQYF | TRBJ2-7 | NA | TRBV20-1 | TRBD1
TGTGCCACCCTATCAGGGGGGGAGAACGAGCAGTACTTC | CATLSGGENEQYF | TRBJ2-7 | NA | TRBV28 | NA
TGTGCCAGCAGGTCCTGCTGGGACAGGGTCGGAGAGACCCAGTACTTC | CASRSCWDRVGETQYF | TRBJ2-5 | few | TRBV12-1 | NA
TGTGCCAGCAGTCCCCTGGCGGAGATAGCGCCTGAAGCTTTCTTT | CASSPLAEIAPEAFF | TRBJ1-1 | once | TRBV28 | NA
TGTGCCAGCACTCCATTACCGGGACAGGACTATGGCTACACCTTC | CASTPLPGQDYGYTF | TRBJ1-2 | NA | TRBV6-5 | TRBD1
TGTGCCAGCAGTTTTTCTGCGAACTATGGCTACACCTTC | CASSFSANYGYTF | TRBJ1-2 | many | TRBV12-3/TRBV12-4 | NA
TGCGGCGTTTCCCCAGGGGGCCCGGGCACTGAAGCTTTCTTT | CGVSPGGPGTEAFF | TRBJ1-1 | NA | TRBV29-1 | TRBD1
TGTGCCAGCAGCCAGCTCCTTGGGGCGGGAAACATTCAGTACTTC | CASSQLLGAGNIQYF | TRBJ2-4 | NA | TRBV7-2 | NA
TGTGCCTGGAACCCAGGGGCCTCATATGGCTACACCTTC | CAWNPGASYGYTF | TRBJ1-2 | NA | TRBV30 | NA
TGCGCCAGCAGCCCCTCGGGCGGAGCTAACACTGAAGCTTTCTTT | CASSPSGGANTEAFF | TRBJ1-1 | few | TRBV5-1 | NA
TGTGCCAGCAGCTTAGGTCTCCCTACGGATACGCAGTATTTT | CASSLGLPTDTQYF | TRBJ2-3 | many | TRBV7-8 | NA
TGCAGCGTTGGGGACAGGGACCCTGGCTACACCTTC | CSVGDRDPGYTF | TRBJ1-2 | NA | TRBV29-1 | TRBD1
TGTGCCTTTAGGGACTCCGCGACAGATACGCAGTATTTT | CAFRDSATDTQYF | TRBJ2-3 | once | TRBV25-1 | NA
TGTGCCAGCAGCTTAGCGTCCGGTCCGGGAATGGGCTACGAGCAGTACTTC | CASSLASGPGMGYEQYF | TRBJ2-7 | NA | TRBV7-6 | NA
TGCAGCGGTGTCGAGAACACTGAAGCTTTCTTT | CSGVENTEAFF | TRBJ1-1 | NA | TRBV29-1 | NA
TGCGCCAGCAGCCCGGACAGGGCGGGTGAAAAACTGTTTTTT | CASSPDRAGEKLFF | TRBJ1-4 | NA | TRBV5-1 | TRBD1
TGTGCCAGCAGGGCCACTGTCGAATTGGAAGCTTTCTTT | CASRATVELEAFF | TRBJ1-1 | NA | TRBV11-2 | NA
TGTGCCAGCAGTTTTGAGGGGCCGACCTACGAGCAGTACTTC | CASSFEGPTYEQYF | TRBJ2-7 | NA | TRBV12-3/TRBV12-4 | NA